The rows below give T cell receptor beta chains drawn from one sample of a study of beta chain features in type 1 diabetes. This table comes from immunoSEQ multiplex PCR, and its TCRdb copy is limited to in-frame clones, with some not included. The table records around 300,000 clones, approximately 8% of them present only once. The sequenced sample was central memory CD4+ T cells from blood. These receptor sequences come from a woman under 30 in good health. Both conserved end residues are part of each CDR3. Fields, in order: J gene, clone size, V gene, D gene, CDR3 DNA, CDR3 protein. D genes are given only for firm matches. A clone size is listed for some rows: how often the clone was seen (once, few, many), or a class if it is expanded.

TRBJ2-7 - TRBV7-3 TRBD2 TGTGCCAGCAGCCCCAGCGGGAGTGGCGAGCAGTACTTC CASSPSGSGEQYF
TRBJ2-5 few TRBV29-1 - TGCAGCGTTGAAGCGGGCTACGGCTCGGGGACCCAGTACTTC CSVEAGYGSGTQYF
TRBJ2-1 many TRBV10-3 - TGTGCCATCAAGGAGCGTTCCTACAATGAGCAGTTCTTC CAIKERSYNEQFF
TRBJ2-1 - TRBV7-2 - TGTGCCAGCAGCTTTCCCAAGTACAATGAGCAGTTCTTC CASSFPKYNEQFF
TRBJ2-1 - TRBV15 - TGTGCCACCAGCAGAGTTATTGGGGACACCAATGAGCAGTTCTTC CATSRVIGDTNEQFF
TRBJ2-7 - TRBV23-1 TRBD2 TGCGCCAGCAGTCCCTCGGACACTCCTAGCGGGAGCCGTCACGAGCAGTACTTC CASSPSDTPSGSRHEQYF
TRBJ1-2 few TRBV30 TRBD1 TGTGCCTGGACGGGACAGGGGGTCCCGTATGGCTACACCTTC CAWTGQGVPYGYTF
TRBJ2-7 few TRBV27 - TGTGCCAGCAGTTCTATGTCGCGAGGCGGGGCTACGTACGAGCAGTACTTC CASSSMSRGGATYEQYF
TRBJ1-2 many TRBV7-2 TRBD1 TGTGCCAGCAGCTTAGGCCCCCGACAGGGGGAGGCTGGCTACACCTTC CASSLGPRQGEAGYTF
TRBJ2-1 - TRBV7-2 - TGTGCCAGCAGCTTGCCCCCTCCTTACAATGAGCAGTTCTTC CASSLPPPYNEQFF
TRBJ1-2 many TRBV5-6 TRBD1 TGTGCCAGCAGTCTGGACAGGGACTATGGCTACACCTTC CASSLDRDYGYTF
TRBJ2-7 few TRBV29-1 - TGCAGCGTTACAGCGTCCCCCGGTAGCTACGAGCAGTACTTC CSVTASPGSYEQYF
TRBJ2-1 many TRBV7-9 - TGTGCCAGCAGCGGGGATACTTCGCGAAATGAGCAGTTCTTC CASSGDTSRNEQFF
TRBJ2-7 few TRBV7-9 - TGTGCCAGCAGCTTTGGGCAGTTGTACGAGCAGTACTTC CASSFGQLYEQYF
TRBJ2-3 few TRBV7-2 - TGTGCCAGCAGCCCCGTGGGAGATACGCAGTATTTT CASSPVGDTQYF
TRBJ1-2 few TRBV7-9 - TGTGCCAGCAGCTTATACACCAACTATGGCTACACCTTC CASSLYTNYGYTF
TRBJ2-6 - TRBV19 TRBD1 TGTGCCAGTAGTATCCGGACAGGGGGCAGTGGGGCCAACGTCCTGACTTTC CASSIRTGGSGANVLTF
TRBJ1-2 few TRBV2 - TGTGCCAGCAGTGAAGCGTCCCCGGGGGGCGCGAGGGGCTACACCTTC CASSEASPGGARGYTF
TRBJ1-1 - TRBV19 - TGTGCCAGTAGCCCGACCAGGCAGCGGAACACTGAAGCTTTCTTT CASSPTRQRNTEAFF
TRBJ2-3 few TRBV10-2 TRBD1 TGCGCCAGCAGTGACTCCGGGACAGGGACGGATACGCAGTATTTT CASSDSGTGTDTQYF
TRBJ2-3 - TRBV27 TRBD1 TGTGCCAGCAGTCGCAGGGACAGGCAAGTCACAGATACGCAGTATTTT CASSRRDRQVTDTQYF
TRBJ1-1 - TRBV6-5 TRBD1 TGTGCCAGCAGTTACGGGACAGGGCGGACTGAAGCTTTCTTT CASSYGTGRTEAFF
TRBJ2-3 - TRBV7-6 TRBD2 TGTGCCAGCAGCACCTTCCGGAGGCGGGAGCTGTTGGATACGCAGTATTTT CASSTFRRRELLDTQYF
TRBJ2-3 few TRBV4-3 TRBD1 TGCGCCAGCAGCCAAGGGGGACAGGTTAGAGATACGCAGTATTTT CASSQGGQVRDTQYF
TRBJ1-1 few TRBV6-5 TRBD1 TGTGCCACTGTACCTTCTCCGGGACAGGACACTGAAGCTTTCTTT CATVPSPGQDTEAFF
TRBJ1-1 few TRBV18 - TGTGCCAGCTCAGAAATCTGGGGGGCGAGAGACACTGAAGCTTTCTTT CASSEIWGARDTEAFF
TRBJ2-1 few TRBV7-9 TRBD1 TGTGCCAGCGGACGAGGACAGGGGAGGAGAAATGAGCAGTTCTTC CASGRGQGRRNEQFF